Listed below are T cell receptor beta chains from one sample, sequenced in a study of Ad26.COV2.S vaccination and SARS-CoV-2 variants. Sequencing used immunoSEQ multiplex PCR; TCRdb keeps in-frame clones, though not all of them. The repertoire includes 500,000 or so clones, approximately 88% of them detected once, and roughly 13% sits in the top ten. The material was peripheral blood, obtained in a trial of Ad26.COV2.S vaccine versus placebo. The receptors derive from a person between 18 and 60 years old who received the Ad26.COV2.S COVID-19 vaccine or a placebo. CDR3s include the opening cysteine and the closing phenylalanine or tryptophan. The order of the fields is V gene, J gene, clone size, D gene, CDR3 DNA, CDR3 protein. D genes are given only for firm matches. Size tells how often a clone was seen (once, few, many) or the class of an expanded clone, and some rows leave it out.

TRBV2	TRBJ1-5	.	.	TGTGCCAGCAGTGGAGGAGGCGACGTTCAGCCCCAGCATTTT	CASSGGGDVQPQHF
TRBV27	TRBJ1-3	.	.	TGTGCCAGCAGTTTCGGGGGGCGAGGAAACACCATATATTTT	CASSFGGRGNTIYF
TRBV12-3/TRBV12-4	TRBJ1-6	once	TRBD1	TGTGCCAGCAGTTTGACAGGGTATTCACCCCTCCACTTT	CASSLTGYSPLHF
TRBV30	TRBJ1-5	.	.	TGTGCCTGGGGGGGAAGCAATCAGCCCCAGCATTTT	CAWGGSNQPQHF
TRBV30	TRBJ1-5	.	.	TGTGCCTGGAGTGTAAGGTCAGGGCTGAATCAGCCCCAGCATTTT	CAWSVRSGLNQPQHF
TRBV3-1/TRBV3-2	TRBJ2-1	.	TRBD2	TGTGCCAGCAGCCGGGTTGGTTCTAGCGGGAACAATGAGCAGTTCTTC	CASSRVGSSGNNEQFF
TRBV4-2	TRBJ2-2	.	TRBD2	TGTGCCAGCAGCCCGCCGGGACTAGCCGCGACCGGGGAGCTGTTTTTT	CASSPPGLAATGELFF
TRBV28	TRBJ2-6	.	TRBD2	TGTGCCAGCAGTTTGACTAGCGGGAGGGCCCCCTCTGGGGCCAACGTCCTGACTTTC	CASSLTSGRAPSGANVLTF
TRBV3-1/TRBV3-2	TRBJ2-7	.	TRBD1	TGTGCCAGCAGCTTACAGGGGGAGCAGTACTTC	CASSLQGEQYF
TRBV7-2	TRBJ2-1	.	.	TGTGCCAGCAGCTTTGGGAGGTTGTTTATATATGAGCAGTTCTTC	CASSFGRLFIYEQFF
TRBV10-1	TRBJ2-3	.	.	TGCGCCAGCAGTGACGGGGTACGGTTGGCTACGCAGTATTTT	CASSDGVRLATQYF
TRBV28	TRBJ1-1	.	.	TGTGCCAGCATCCCTGCTGGGGCGACCCACACTGAAGCTTTCTTT	CASIPAGATHTEAFF
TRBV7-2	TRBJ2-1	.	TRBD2	TGTGCCAGCAGCTTAGTCTTTGGCGGGAGGTATTATGAGCAGTTCTTC	CASSLVFGGRYYEQFF
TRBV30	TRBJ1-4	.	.	TGTGCCTGGAGTGACCGGGGGTGGGGGAAACTGTTTTTT	CAWSDRGWGKLFF
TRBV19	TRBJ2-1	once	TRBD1	TGTGCCAGTAAGAACAGGGGGCTCCGCAATGAGCAGTTCTTC	CASKNRGLRNEQFF
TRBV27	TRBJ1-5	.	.	TGTGCCAGCAAAATGAGGCCCGATCAGCCCCAGCATTTT	CASKMRPDQPQHF
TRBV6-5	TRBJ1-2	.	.	TGTGCCAGCAAACCGGAGAACTATGGCTACACCTTC	CASKPENYGYTF
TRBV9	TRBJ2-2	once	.	TGTGCCAGCACTAGGGACGGCAGCACCGGGGAGCTGTTTTTT	CASTRDGSTGELFF
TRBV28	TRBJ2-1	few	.	TGTGCCAGCAGCAAAGACCCTATTAGTGAGCAGTTCTTC	CASSKDPISEQFF
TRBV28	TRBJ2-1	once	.	TGTGCCAGCAGCTTGTACAATGAGCAGTTCTTC	CASSLYNEQFF
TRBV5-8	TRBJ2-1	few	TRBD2	TGTGCCAGCAGCTTGTCAGGGCTAGCGGGAGGGTCTTACAATGAGCAGTTCTTC	CASSLSGLAGGSYNEQFF
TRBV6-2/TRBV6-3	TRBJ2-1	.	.	TGTGCCAGCAGTTACTCGATAACAGGGCAAACTTACAATGAGCAGTTCTTC	CASSYSITGQTYNEQFF
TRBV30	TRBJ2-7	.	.	TGTGCCTGGGGGGTCCAATACGAGCAGTACTTC	CAWGVQYEQYF
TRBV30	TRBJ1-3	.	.	TGTGCCTGGAGTCCTTTACAGGGTTTTGCTGGAAACACCATATATTTT	CAWSPLQGFAGNTIYF
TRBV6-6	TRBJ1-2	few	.	TGTGCCAGCGGTCCTTATGTTGGGGACGAGGGCTACACCTTC	CASGPYVGDEGYTF
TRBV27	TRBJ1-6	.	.	TGTGCCAGCAGTTTTGGGGGGGAATCCTCTTATAATTCACCCCTCCACTTT	CASSFGGESSYNSPLHF
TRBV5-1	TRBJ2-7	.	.	TGCGCCAGCAGCTCTGGCGGGTGGGAGGAGCAGTACTTC	CASSSGGWEEQYF
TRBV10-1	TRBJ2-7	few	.	TGCGCCCTCCGGATCTACGAGCAGTACTTC	CALRIYEQYF
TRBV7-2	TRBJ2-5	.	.	TGTGCCAGCAGCCCCCGGCGAGAGACCCAGTACTTC	CASSPRRETQYF
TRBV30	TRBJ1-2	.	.	TGTGCCTGGAGTGCACTTCCTAACTATGGCTACACCTTC	CAWSALPNYGYTF
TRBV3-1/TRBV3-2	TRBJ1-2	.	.	TGTGCCAGCAGCCAGGGGAACTATGGCTACACCTTC	CASSQGNYGYTF
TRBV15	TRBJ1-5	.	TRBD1	TGTGCCACCAGCAGACAGGGGGCTAGCAATCAGCCCCAGCATTTT	CATSRQGASNQPQHF
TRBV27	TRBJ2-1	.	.	TGTGCCAGCGCCTTCACTAGAGTCCCCGGTGAGCAGTTCTTC	CASAFTRVPGEQFF
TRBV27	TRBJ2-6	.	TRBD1	TGTGCCAGCAGTCTACAGGGGGCGCTGGGGGCCAACGTCCTGACTTTC	CASSLQGALGANVLTF
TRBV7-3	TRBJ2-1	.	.	TGTGCCAGCAGCCCCCAGGAGAACAGGCCTTCTATGCCGAATGAGCAGTTCTTC	CASSPQENRPSMPNEQFF
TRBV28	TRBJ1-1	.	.	TGTGCCAGCAAGTCCGGGACGGCACCCTCTGAAGCTTTCTTT	CASKSGTAPSEAFF
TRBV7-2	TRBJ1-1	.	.	TGTGCCAGCAGCTTTAGGTCGAGGAACACTGAAGCTTTCTTT	CASSFRSRNTEAFF
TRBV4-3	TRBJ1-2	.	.	TGCGCCAGCAGCCAACGAGGGGGTATCTATGGCTACACCTTC	CASSQRGGIYGYTF
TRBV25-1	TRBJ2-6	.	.	TGTGCCAGCAGTGAAGCCGGGACCACCAACGTCCTGACTTTC	CASSEAGTTNVLTF
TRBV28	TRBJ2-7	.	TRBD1	TGTGCCAGCAGTCCCGACGGGACAGGATGGGCGTACGAGCAGTACTTC	CASSPDGTGWAYEQYF
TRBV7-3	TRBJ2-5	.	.	TGTGCCAGCAGCTTCGGGGCTCAGGAGACCCAGTACTTC	CASSFGAQETQYF
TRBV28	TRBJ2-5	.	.	TGTGCCAGCAGTTGGCGGGACGGGGCGGGGACCCAGTACTTC	CASSWRDGAGTQYF
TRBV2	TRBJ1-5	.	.	TGTGCCAGCAGTGAAGGGAGTGGGGGGTATAATCAGCCCCAGCATTTT	CASSEGSGGYNQPQHF
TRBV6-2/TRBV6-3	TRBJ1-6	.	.	TGTGCCAGCAGTTACGTCAGGGAACCAAGCTCCTATAATTCACCCCTCCACTTT	CASSYVREPSSYNSPLHF
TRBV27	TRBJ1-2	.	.	TGTGCCAGCAGTTCTCGTGCGGGCTATGGCTACACCTTC	CASSSRAGYGYTF
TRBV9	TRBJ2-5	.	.	TGTGCCAGCAGCGTACGGCAGGCGGAGACCCAGTACTTC	CASSVRQAETQYF
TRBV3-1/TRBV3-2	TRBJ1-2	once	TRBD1	TGTGCCAGCAGAAGAGGGACAGCTAACTATGGCTACACCTTC	CASRRGTANYGYTF
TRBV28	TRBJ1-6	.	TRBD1	TGTGCCAGCAGCGAAAGGACAGGCTCTAATTCACCCCTCCACTTT	CASSERTGSNSPLHF
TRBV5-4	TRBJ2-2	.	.	TGTGCCAGCAGCTTGGAGCCCGGGGATACCGGGGAGCTGTTTTTT	CASSLEPGDTGELFF
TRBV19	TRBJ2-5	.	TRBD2	TGTGCCAGTAGTATCTATGGGGGGGTCGAGGAGACCCAGTACTTC	CASSIYGGVEETQYF
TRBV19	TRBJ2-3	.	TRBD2	TGTGCCAGTAGTATTAGGGGGACTAGCGGGAGAATAGATACGCAGTATTTT	CASSIRGTSGRIDTQYF
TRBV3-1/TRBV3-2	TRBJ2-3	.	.	TGTGCCAGCAGCCCCGGACTTGCAGATACGCAGTATTTT	CASSPGLADTQYF
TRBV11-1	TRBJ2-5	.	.	TGTGCCAGCAGCTTCGGAGTCCGAGAGACCCAGTACTTC	CASSFGVRETQYF
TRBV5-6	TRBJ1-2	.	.	TGTGCCAGCAGCTTGCGGACCTGGACGGGGGCTGACTATGGCTACACCTTC	CASSLRTWTGADYGYTF
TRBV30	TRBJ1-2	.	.	TGTGCCTGGAGTGTTAGTCCAGGGCTTGGCTATGGCTACACCTTC	CAWSVSPGLGYGYTF
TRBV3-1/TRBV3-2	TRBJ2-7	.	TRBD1	TGTGCCAGCAGCCAGAAACCGGGACAGGTTGTCGAGCAGTACTTC	CASSQKPGQVVEQYF
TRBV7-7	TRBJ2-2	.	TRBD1	TGTGCTAGCAGCCGGACAGGGTCGAACACCGGGGAGCTGTTTTTT	CASSRTGSNTGELFF
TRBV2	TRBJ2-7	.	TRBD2	TGTGCCAGCAGCGGCTCCGGGGCTAGCGGGAGTAGGGATTACGAGCAGTACTTC	CASSGSGASGSRDYEQYF
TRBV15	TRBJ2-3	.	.	TGTGCCACCAGCGTCGGGGCAACGTTTAATACGCAGTATTTT	CATSVGATFNTQYF
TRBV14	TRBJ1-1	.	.	TGTGCCAGCAGCCAAGCTGGGGGCATTGAAGCTTTCTTT	CASSQAGGIEAFF